These 17 T cell receptor beta chains originate from one sample sequenced in a study of cytomegalovirus exposure and HLA in healthy donors. Method: immunoSEQ multiplex PCR; TCRdb's copy keeps in-frame clones and lacks some. Altogether about 160,000 clones are present, 85% to 90% being singletons, with the ten largest covering 4.5% to 7%. Sequences were obtained from PBMCs. The origin of the receptors is a woman aged 25-40 years in good health and CMV-seronegative.

The chain is built from TRBV10-1 and TRBJ1-5; no clear D. Germline CDR1 WNHNN, CDR2 SYGVQD (reference sequence). The CDR3 consists of 13 residues. Trimming removed 2 bases at V and 9 bases at J, with 11 bases between. The CDR3 nucleotides read TGCGCCAGCAGTGAGGGCAGGTATACGCCCCAGCATTTT. Translation: CASSEGRYTPQHF.

This rearrangement joins TRBV5-8 to TRBJ1-5; D remains unclear. There are 14 residues in the CDR3. Germline CDR1 reads SGHTS; CDR2 reads YDEGEE. The V end was cut by 1 base, the J end by 3 bases, with 8 bases between. The CDR3 reads CASSLWQFNQPQHF. CDR3 sequence (DNA): TGTGCCAGCAGCTTGTGGCAGTTCAATCAGCCCCAGCATTTT.

This rearrangement joins TRBV14 to TRBJ2-1, with D unresolved. Looked up from germline, CDR1 is SGHDN and CDR2 is FVKESK. V lost 1 base and J lost 4, with 11 bases in between. The length of the CDR3 is 15 residues. The CDR3: CASSQVLGYYNEQFF. DNA for the CDR3: TGTGCCAGCAGCCAAGTTCTTGGCTATTACAATGAGCAGTTCTTC.

J is TRBJ2-2 and V is TRBV6-1, with 9 bases fitting TRBD2. The V segment lost 5 bases and the J segment 1 base; nucleotides outside the gene matches: 5. Germline V CDR1 and CDR2: MNHNS, SASEGT. The CDR3 is 16 amino acids. CDR3 DNA sequence: TGTGCCAGCAGTAAAGGACTAGCGAGGAACACCGGGGAGCTGTTTTTT. Protein sequence: CASSKGLARNTGELFF.

The J gene is TRBJ2-3, the V gene TRBV5-1, with 10 bases aligning to TRBD2. The junction had 13 bases not matched to a gene; V was cut back by 4 bases and J by 5 bases. The CDR3 totals 17 residues. CDR1 is SGHRS and CDR2 is YFSETQ in the germline V gene. The CDR3 DNA follows: TGCGCCAGCAGCCCCGGCAGTGCTAGCGGGAGAGTAGATACGCAGTATTTT. Its protein product is CASSPGSASGRVDTQYF.

The chain couples TRBV7-8 to TRBJ1-1, with TRBD1 matching 7 bases. This CDR3 comprises 14 residues. With V trimmed by 7 bases and J by 0 bases, 5 bases remained unmatched. In germline, CDR1 is SGHVS, CDR2 FQNEAQ. CDR3 bases: TGTGCCAGCAACAGGGACAGCATGAACACTGAAGCTTTCTTT. The encoded protein is CASNRDSMNTEAFF.

The chain recombines TRBV7-3 with TRBJ2-3; possibly TRBD2 for D (5 bases). Trimming left V 5 bases short and J 4 bases short, with 13 bases between. Germline V CDR1 and CDR2: SGHTA, FQGTGA. The CDR3 contains 14 residues. CDR3 DNA sequence: TGTGCCAGCAGCCCCGGTGGAGGCCCAGATACGCAGTATTTT. Protein sequence: CASSPGGGPDTQYF.

The chain has TRBV5-1 and TRBJ2-3; D perhaps matches TRBD2 (6 bases). V was shortened by 4 bases and J by 3 bases, with 15 bases between the two germline ends. From germline, CDR1 is SGHRS and CDR2 YFSETQ. The length of the CDR3 is 15 residues. CDR3 DNA sequence: TGCGCCAGCAGCCCCCAAAGGAGGGAGACAGATACGCAGTATTTT. Translation: CASSPQRRETDTQYF.

The chain couples TRBV7-3 to TRBJ2-2; D gene uncertain. Germline V gene lookup returns CDR1 SGHTA and CDR2 FQGTGA. The CDR3 length is 13 residues. V gave up 3 bases and J gave up 7 bases, with 9 bases separating them. In DNA form, the CDR3 reads TGTGCCAGCAGCTTCCTCCATGGCGGGGAGCTGTTTTTT. Protein sequence: CASSFLHGGELFF. Supplemented by reference TRBV7-3 and TRBJ2-2, the full variable domain reads GAGVSQTPSNKVTEKGKYVELRCDPISGHTALYWYRQSLGQGPEFLIYFQGTGAADDSGLPNDRFFAVRPEGSVSTLKIQRTERGDSAVYLCASSFLHGGELFFGEGSRLTVL.

This clone was seen once. The rearrangement links TRBV11-2 to TRBJ2-7; the D gene is possibly TRBD1 (6 bases). Trimming shortened V by 6 bases and J by 4 bases, and 28 bases separated the two germline ends. This CDR3 comprises 18 residues. The germline V gene encodes CDR1 SGHAT and CDR2 FQNNGV. The CDR3, as DNA: TGTGCCAGCAGGTCAGAGGTGCAGGGGCACCCAGACCAATACGAGCAGTACTTC. Its protein product is CASRSEVQGHPDQYEQYF. Looking up the rest from reference TRBV11-2 and TRBJ2-7 gives the full variable domain: EAGVAQSPRYKIIEKRQSVAFWCNPISGHATLYWYQQILGQGPKLLIQFQNNGVVDDSQLPKDRFSAERLKGVDSTLKIQPAKLEDSAVYLCASRSEVQGHPDQYEQYFGPGTRLTVT.

The CDR3 region is CASSFHNTEAFF. The CDR3 region has the DNA TGTGCCAGCAGCTTCCACAACACTGAAGCTTTCTTT. The chain joins TRBV5-4 to TRBJ1-1; D not resolved. Trimming took off 2 bases at V and 2 bases at J, with 4 bases between the two ends. This CDR3 spans 12 amino acids. The germline CDR1 and CDR2 sequences are SGHNT and YYREEE (reference sequence). Based on the CDR3 plus reference TRBV5-4 and TRBJ1-1, the full variable domain is ETGVTQSPTHLIKTRGQQVTLRCSSQSGHNTVSWYQQALGQGPQFIFQYYREEENGRGNFPPRFSGLQFPNYSSELNVNALELDDSALYLCASSFHNTEAFFGQGTRLTVV.

V is TRBV5-6 and J is TRBJ1-1; no firm D call. This CDR3 region has 11 residues. Looked up from germline, CDR1 is SGHDT and CDR2 is YYEEEE. Trimming removed 1 base at V and 8 bases at J, with 6 bases between. This chain's CDR3 is CASSLQLEAFF. The CDR3 DNA follows: TGTGCCAGCAGCTTGCAGTTAGAAGCTTTCTTT. Looking up the rest from reference TRBV5-6 and TRBJ1-1 gives the full variable domain: DAGVTQSPTHLIKTRGQQVTLRCSPKSGHDTVSWYQQALGQGPQFIFQYYEEEERQRGNFPDRFSGHQFPNYSSELNVNALLLGDSALYLCASSLQLEAFFGQGTRLTVV.

The rearrangement uses TRBV7-3 and TRBJ1-4; D not certain. CDR1 and CDR2 (germline): SGHTA, FQGTGA. The CDR3 covers 13 residues. V was pared by 1 base and J by 5 bases, with 5 bases between. CDR3 DNA: TGTGCCAGCAGCTTAAGGCACAATGAAAAACTGTTTTTT. Translated, it gives CASSLRHNEKLFF.

The rearrangement links TRBV27 to TRBJ2-7, with D perhaps matching TRBD2 (6 bases). The CDR3 is 15 residues long. The germline V gene encodes CDR1 MNHEY and CDR2 SMNVEV (reference sequence). V was cut by 4 bases and J by 3 bases, with 16 bases left in between. The CDR3 loop reads CASSWRVAAGYEQYF. The CDR3 coding sequence is TGTGCCAGCAGTTGGAGGGTAGCGGCAGGCTACGAGCAGTACTTC.

The chain links TRBV2 to TRBJ2-5, with D possibly called TRBD1 or TRBD2 (5 bases each). Per the germline V gene, CDR1 is SNHLY and CDR2 is FYNNEI. This CDR3 has 17 residues. Trimming removed 8 bases from V and 2 bases from J, with 24 bases in between. CDR3 residues: CASGITGARTQQETQYF. CDR3 coding DNA: TGTGCCAGCGGGATCACCGGGGCCCGCACTCAACAAGAGACCCAGTACTTC.

V gene TRBV6-4 combines with J gene TRBJ2-7; the D gene could be TRBD1 or TRBD2 (5 bases each). The length of the CDR3 is 12 residues. Looked up from germline, CDR1 is MRHNA and CDR2 is SNTAGT. V lost 7 bases and J lost 3, with 10 bases in between. CDR3 protein: CASTRGSYEQYF. The CDR3 DNA reads TGTGCCAGCACTCGGGGCAGCTACGAGCAGTACTTC.

The V gene is TRBV6-5, the J gene TRBJ2-1; D is uncertain. Germline CDR1 is MNHEY and CDR2 is SVGAGI. V gave up 4 bases and J gave up 1 base, with 8 bases separating them. This CDR3 region has 14 residues. Here the CDR3 reads CASSSQTSYNEQFF. CDR3 sequence (DNA): TGTGCCAGCAGTTCGCAGACTTCCTACAATGAGCAGTTCTTC.